The 8 T cell receptor beta chains listed next were all sequenced from one sample in a study of CD8+CD57+ T cells in acquired aplastic anemia. CD8+CD57+ cell expansion, shown by flow cytometry, had occurred in the patients selected for sequencing. Genomic DNA, the template, was used for profiling of the TCR beta VDJ and CDR3. TCRdb reanalysed the reads using MiXCR and keeps one entry per CDR3 protein. In the table there are a few hundred thousand distinct CDR3 sequences, roughly 50% of which are singletons. Sequencing input: sorted CD4+, CD8+, or CD8+CD57+ T cells (not recorded which) from PBMCs. The origin of the receptors is a human donor with aplastic anemia.

The chain combines TRBV19 with TRBJ2-1; D ambiguous. Trimming took 6 bases from V and 5 from J, leaving 8 bases between them. Germline loops: CDR1 LNHDA, CDR2 SQIVND (reference sequence). This CDR3 comprises 12 residues. The CDR3, as DNA: TGTGCCAGTAGGGCAGCCAACAATGAGCAGTTCTTC. This encodes CASRAANNEQFF. Complete variable domain (other parts from reference TRBV19 and TRBJ2-1): DGGITQSPKYLFRKEGQNVTLSCEQNLNHDAMYWYRQDPGQGLRLIYYSQIVNDFQKGDIAEGYSVSREKKESFPLTVTSAQKNPTAFYLCASRAANNEQFFGPGTRLTVL.

The V gene is TRBV6-2 or TRBV6-3, the J gene TRBJ2-2, with 10 bases lining up with TRBD2. The trim removed 2 bases at V and 6 bases at J, leaving 9 bases unmatched. Germline CDR1 is MNHEY and CDR2 is SVGEGT. This CDR3 is 17 amino acids long. This CDR3 reads CASSYAGAGGPPGELFF. In DNA form, the CDR3 reads TGTGCCAGCAGTTACGCCGGAGCGGGGGGGCCGCCCGGGGAGCTGTTTTTT.

The V call is TRBV2, the J call TRBJ2-7; D tentatively fits TRBD1 or TRBD2 (5 bases each). The CDR3 has 15 amino acids. V dropped 6 bases and J dropped 3 bases, with 18 bases sitting between them. The germline V gene encodes CDR1 SNHLY and CDR2 FYNNEI. As DNA, the CDR3 is TGTGCCAGCAGCGGTTCCGGGACCCCTTTCTACGAGCAGTACTTC. Translated, it gives CASSGSGTPFYEQYF.

This clonotype was seen many times. The chain is built from TRBV7-2 and TRBJ2-5; D possibly corresponds to TRBD2 (6 bases). This CDR3 spans 14 amino acids. Trimming removed 3 bases at V and 2 bases at J, with 10 bases between. Per the germline V gene, CDR1 is SGHTA and CDR2 is FQGNSA. CDR3 bases: TGTGCCAGCAGCTTGGTCGGGGGACAAGAGACCCAGTACTTC. Its protein is CASSLVGGQETQYF. Full variable domain (outside the CDR3, taken from reference TRBV7-2 and TRBJ2-5): GAGVSQSPSNKVTEKGKDVELRCDPISGHTALYWYRQSLGQGLEFLIYFQGNSAPDKSGLPSDRFSAERTGGSVSTLTIQRTQQEDSAVYLCASSLVGGQETQYFGPGTRLLVL.

This chain connects TRBV20-1 to TRBJ2-3; 7 nucleotides agree with TRBD2. The J call may be faulty, since TRBJ2-1 better matches the DNA end. Germline V lookup: CDR1 DFQATT, CDR2 SNEGSKA (reference sequence). The CDR3 loop spans 12 amino acids. CDR3 sequence (DNA): TGCAGTGCTAGCGGGGGGATCAATGAGCAGTTCTTC. Translation: CSASGGINEQFF.

This clonotype appeared many times. This chain joins TRBV7-6 and TRBJ2-7, with 7 bases matching TRBD2. The junction had 7 bases not matched to a gene; V was cut back by 5 bases and J by 3 bases. CDR1 SGHVS and CDR2 FNYEAQ come from the germline V gene. This CDR3 is built from 14 residues. CDR3 nucleotides: TGTGCCAGCAGCCTCGCTCGCGGGGGCTACGAGCAGTACTTC. It translates to CASSLARGGYEQYF.

This clonotype was seen ten or more times. The chain employs TRBV10-3 and TRBJ2-1; 12 bases match TRBD2. In germline, CDR1 is ENHRY, CDR2 SYGVKD. The trim removed 5 bases at V and 6 bases at J, leaving 5 bases unmatched. The CDR3 loop spans 15 amino acids. CDR3 DNA sequence: TGTGCCATCAGTCCTAGCGGGGGGGCGTTCAATGAGCAGTTCTTC. Translated: CAISPSGGAFNEQFF.

The chain employs TRBV29-1 and TRBJ2-3; D ambiguous. Germline V gene lookup returns CDR1 SQVTM and CDR2 ANQGSEA. Trimming stripped 3 bases from V and 0 bases from J, with 7 bases between. CDR3 size: 13 residues. The CDR3 DNA follows: TGCAGCGTTGACCAAGTTAGCACAGATACGCAGTATTTT. Translated: CSVDQVSTDTQYF.